The present T cell receptor beta chain was sequenced within a study of post-analysis software for immune sequencing data. TCR beta libraries were prepared from cDNA with unique molecular identifiers. TCRdb fed the PCR reads into MiXCR, producing one record per CDR3 protein. The sample carries more than 500,000 distinct CDR3 sequences, under 40% recorded once. Germline CDR1 SGHRS, CDR2 YFSETQ. The trim removed 4 bases at V and 4 bases at J, leaving 6 bases unmatched. The CDR3 spans 14 residues. Broader study findings: In patients, roughly 5 TRBV segments were more frequent than in controls, with TRBV5-6, TRBV5-1 and TRBV20-1 among them.

For this clonotype: What it binds is unknown.

Sequencing was done on a sample of blood. The TCR originated in a girl aged 2-17 years with multiple sclerosis. This rearrangement joins TRBV5-1 to TRBJ2-5; 8 bases are shared with TRBD2. In DNA form, the CDR3 reads TGCGCCAGCAGCCCAGGGACTAGTTCAGAGACCCAGTACTTC. Amino acid sequence: CASSPGTSSETQYF.